This T cell receptor (beta chain) was identified during a study of blood T cells in healthy people across ages. General observations from the study: TCR beta diversity was tightly associated with the proportion of naive T cells. Higher diversity and more naive CD4+ cells were features of long-lived donors, compared to aged donors. Investigators viewed diversity estimates from one million T cells as underestimates, the study reported. Per million T cells, TCR beta diversity dropped roughly linearly as age increased.

CDR3 length: 15 amino acids. Germline-derived CDR1 and CDR2 are SGHTA and FQGNSA. V lost 5 bases and J lost 4, with 17 bases in between. This clonotype was observed a few times. Its target is not known. Being one base from a much bigger clone, this may be a read error. Primed by a sample-barcoded 5' primer and a J-beta primer mix, a second PCR proceeded for roughly 7 to 11 cycles. TCRdb re-derived calls from the 5' RACE reads in MiXCR, one entry per CDR3 protein. The table includes hundreds of thousands of distinct CDR3 sequences, under 30% detected once. This TCR came from a woman of 80 years or more in good health. The sample taken for sequencing was blood. The gene calls are TRBV7-2 and TRBJ2-5; tentatively, D is TRBD2 (5 bases). The CDR3 is CASSPDPSRRETQYF. CDR3 in DNA: TGTGCCAGCAGCCCGGACCCTAGCCGGCGAGAGACCCAGTACTTC.